This T cell receptor (beta chain) was observed in a study of blood T cell repertoires in COVID-19. Study-level background: Nucleic acid was either cDNA or gDNA, and it came from T cells, B-cell-depleted T cells, or PBMCs.

In the original analysis: Reference gene primer amplification in the assay estimated nucleated cell counts. TCRdb's table, derived via immunoSEQ multiplex PCR, lists solely in-frame clones and lacks some. V and J calls and clone size are those listed in that table; D and trimming were worked out from the DNA. In the table there are more than 400,000 clones, about nine tenths of which are singletons. Residents of 20 to 25 US areas, aged roughly 18 to 89 years, made up the participants. Participants had their cohort set by participant-reported clinical history. Sequenced material: PBMCs or T cells enriched from blood (not recorded which). The sequence derives from a woman under 30 who had recovered from COVID-19.

CDR3 coding DNA: TGTGCCAGCATGAGGGGGCTTAACACTGAAGCTTTCTTT. This gives the protein CASMRGLNTEAFF. This rearrangement joins TRBV25-1 to TRBJ1-1; 7 bases are a match to TRBD1. Germline-derived CDR1 and CDR2 are MGHDK and SYGVNS. The CDR3 runs to 13 residues. Losses at the gene ends were 7 bases for V and 2 bases for J; bases not matched to a gene: 4.